This T cell receptor (beta chain) emerged from a study of shared clonotypes between healthy human individuals. This clone was counted a few times. Germline V gene sequence: CDR1 MGHDK, CDR2 SYGVNS. V was cut by 4 bases and J by 5 bases, with 14 bases left in between. This CDR3 is built from 14 residues. Here immunoSEQ multiplex PCR was the method, and the copy in TCRdb shows in-frame clones only, minus some. This sample yields millions of clones, of which 85% to 95% are seen a single time; roughly 0.36% belongs to the top ten. The V and J genes are TRBV25-1 and TRBJ1-1; D remains ambiguous. Sample: naive CD4+ T cells from PBMCs. Subset meaning: CD45RA+ positively selected. This TCR was sampled from a man aged 18 to 30 in good health. Some clones in this sample may be carry-over from other donors' samples. The CDR3 here is CASSVDEHKTEAFF. For the CDR3, the DNA is TGTGCCAGCAGTGTCGACGAGCACAAAACTGAAGCTTTCTTT.